The next 27 T cell receptor beta chains were all read from a single sample in a study of beta chain features in type 1 diabetes (dated by TCRdb to the late 2010s). To prepare the library, the immunoSEQ multiplex PCR assay was applied. The entire amount of isolated RNA was reverse transcribed using the High Capacity cDNA Reverse Transcription Kit, so the sequenced TCRB transcripts were expressed ones. The immuneACCESS repertoire file appears here via TCRdb, limited to in-frame rearrangements. These files lack a portion of the clones; in checked studies, under half of the deficit traces to unresolved V genes, and the cause of the others is not known. The sample profile shows around 180,000 clones; 7% to 9% of them were found once. The ten largest account for under 0.55% of the sample. The research as a whole found: Type 1 diabetes patients showed a moderate but significant shortening of TCRB CDR3 length in all four CD4+ subsets.

Their antigens remain unidentified. Sample: central memory CD4+ T cells from blood. The source of these receptors is a man between 18 and 29 years old with type 1 diabetes.

The rearrangement joins TRBV30 to TRBJ2-5, with 9 bases that match TRBD1. Germline CDR1 reads GTSNPN; CDR2 reads SVGIG (reference sequence). The CDR3 runs to 14 residues. J gave up 7 bases and V 2 bases, and 8 bases lay outside the gene matches. CDR3 region: CAWSPTDRGRTQYF. The CDR3 nucleotides are TGTGCCTGGAGTCCTACGGACAGGGGAAGGACCCAGTACTTC.

The table lists this clone with a few counts. The rearrangement uses TRBV11-2 and TRBJ2-7; 8 nucleotides align to TRBD2. CDR3 length: 14 residues. The germline V gene encodes CDR1 SGHAT and CDR2 FQNNGV. V was pared by 7 bases and J by 3 bases, with 8 bases of the junction left unmatched. In nucleotides, the CDR3 is TGTGCCAGCACCAAGGGACTAGTCGTCTACGAGCAGTACTTC. This codes for CASTKGLVVYEQYF.

In this sample, this clone turned up a few times. The J gene is TRBJ1-1, the V gene TRBV6-6; 9 positions agree with TRBD1. Germline lookup yields CDR1 MNHNY and CDR2 SVGAGI (reference sequence). V lost 10 bases, J lost 5 bases, and 11 bases stayed unmatched. The CDR3 length is 14 residues. Here the CDR3 reads CAISGTGKKTEAFF. The CDR3, as DNA: TGTGCCATCAGCGGGACAGGGAAGAAGACTGAAGCTTTCTTT.

This clone was counted between two and nine times. The chain carries TRBV11-2 and TRBJ2-5, with TRBD1 matching 8 bases. The CDR3 runs 14 residues. The V and J ends lost 4 bases and 4 bases, in that order; junction bases with no gene match: 5. The germline gives CDR1 SGHAT, CDR2 FQNNGV. CDR3 nucleotide sequence: TGTGCCAGCAGCTCCGGGACAGGCAGAGAGACCCAGTACTTC. Its translation is CASSSGTGRETQYF.

The table lists this clone with many counts. V and J are TRBV30 and TRBJ2-2, with TRBD1 as a possible D gene (5 bases). Germline V lookup: CDR1 GTSNPN, CDR2 SVGIG (reference sequence). The CDR3 contains 13 residues. Trimming took off 3 bases at V and 4 bases at J, with 9 bases between the two ends. The CDR3 nucleotides read TGTGCCTGGAGGCAGGGATCCACCGGGGAGCTGTTTTTT. Its translation: CAWRQGSTGELFF.

The chain combines TRBV10-3 with TRBJ2-7; maybe TRBD1 (6 bases). V lost 6 bases and J 3 bases, leaving 12 bases between the germline ends. The CDR3 spans 13 residues. Germline V gene lookup returns CDR1 ENHRY and CDR2 SYGVKD. CDR3 nucleotides: TGTGCCATCAGGCACGGACAGTACTACGAGCAGTACTTC. This gives the protein CAIRHGQYYEQYF.

This chain joins TRBV7-8 and TRBJ2-5; 7 bases line up with TRBD1. The CDR3 is 15 residues long. The J segment lost 2 bases and the V segment lost 7 bases, leaving 10 bases of the junction unmatched. Germline CDR1 SGHVS, CDR2 FQNEAQ. The CDR3 is CASNRRSGGQETQYF. The CDR3 DNA reads as TGTGCCAGCAACCGAAGATCAGGGGGACAAGAGACCCAGTACTTC.

This clone was seen a few times. This rearrangement joins TRBV4-3 to TRBJ1-4; 8 bases agree with TRBD1. CDR1 is LGHNA and CDR2 is YSLEER in the germline V gene. Trimming removed 1 base from V and 5 bases from J; junction bases left unmatched: 3. The CDR3 covers 15 residues. The CDR3 is CASSQGTGRNEKLFF. CDR3 nucleotide sequence: TGCGCCAGCAGCCAAGGGACAGGGCGAAATGAAAAACTGTTTTTT.

CDR3 bases: TGTGCCAGCAGTGACTCGAGAGGGTACTACAATGAGCAGTTCTTC. Its translation is CASSDSRGYYNEQFF. V usage is TRBV6-4 and J usage is TRBJ2-1; tentative D call: TRBD2 (5 bases). Germline loops: CDR1 MRHNA, CDR2 SNTAGT. This CDR3 spans 15 amino acids. V was trimmed by 0 bases and J by 3 bases, leaving 9 bases between them.

The V and J genes are TRBV28 and TRBJ1-1, with 11 bases fitting TRBD1. The CDR3 loop spans 16 amino acids. The ends lost 5 bases at V and 1 base at J; junction bases unmatched: 6. The germline V gene encodes CDR1 MDHEN and CDR2 SYDVKM. CDR3 bases: TGTGCCAGCAGTCGTCCCGGGACAGGGGGGAACACTGAAGCTTTCTTT. It translates to CASSRPGTGGNTEAFF.

CDR3 amino acids: CSVETVQGNGNTIYF. In DNA, the CDR3 is TGCAGCGTTGAAACGGTACAGGGAAACGGAAACACCATATATTTT. The rearrangement links TRBV29-1 to TRBJ1-3, with D possibly TRBD1 on 6 matching bases. In germline, CDR1 is SQVTM, CDR2 ANQGSEA. The CDR3 has 15 residues. V gave up 2 bases and J gave up 4 bases, with 15 bases separating them.

The V call is TRBV9, the J call TRBJ2-5; 8 nucleotides match TRBD2. V shed 4 bases, J shed 5 bases, and the junction held 10 bases outside the gene matches. The CDR3 length is 15 residues. Germline loops: CDR1 SGDLS, CDR2 YYNGEE. CDR3 in amino acids: CASSIGAGAGETQYF. The CDR3 coding sequence is TGTGCCAGCAGCATTGGAGCGGGGGCCGGGGAGACCCAGTACTTC.

This chain joins TRBV28 and TRBJ2-7; the match to TRBD1 covers 8 bases. The V gene's germline CDR1 is MDHEN and CDR2 SYDVKM. The CDR3 has 14 residues. The V gene end was trimmed by 7 bases and the J gene end by 6 bases; junction bases not matched to a gene: 11. The CDR3: CASTTGGTVSEQYF. The CDR3 bases are TGTGCCAGCACCACAGGGGGGACAGTCAGCGAGCAGTACTTC.

This sequence joins TRBV27 and TRBJ1-6; TRBD1 matches at 7 bases. The CDR3 length is 17 residues. The germline V gene encodes CDR1 MNHEY and CDR2 SMNVEV (reference sequence). Trimming took 2 bases from V and 6 from J; bases not matched to a gene: 10. The CDR3 DNA reads as TGTGCCAGCAGTTTAACCAAGACAGGGAGAGTTAATTCACCCCTCCACTTT. Protein: CASSLTKTGRVNSPLHF.

This chain joins TRBV5-1 and TRBJ2-7; D possibly corresponds to TRBD2 (5 bases). The CDR3 contains 15 residues. Germline CDR1 SGHRS, CDR2 YFSETQ. Trimming shortened V by 1 base and J by 2 bases, and 13 bases separated the two germline ends. The CDR3 nucleotides read TGCGCCAGCAGCTTGTCGGGGTCGCGGACCTACGAGCAGTACTTC. Protein sequence: CASSLSGSRTYEQYF.

This sequence joins TRBV2 and TRBJ2-3, with D unclear. Germline V gene data show CDR1 as SNHLY and CDR2 as FYNNEI. The CDR3 contains 14 residues. Trimming left V 6 bases short and J 0 bases short, with 10 bases between. CDR3 sequence reads: CASRTFLSTDTQYF. CDR3 in DNA: TGTGCCAGCAGGACTTTTTTAAGCACAGATACGCAGTATTTT.

This clone was counted at least ten times. This sequence joins TRBV7-2 and TRBJ2-1, with D possibly matching TRBD2 (5 bases). The CDR3 totals 12 residues. Germline V gives CDR1 SGHTA, CDR2 FQGNSA. Trimming cost V 5 bases and J 9 bases, with 11 bases left between them. Here the CDR3 DNA reads TGTGCCAGCAGCCCCTATGGGAGTGAGCAGTTCTTC. As protein: CASSPYGSEQFF.

In its sample, this clone was seen many times. This sample includes further DNA sequences coding for the same CDR3. This chain connects TRBV29-1 to TRBJ2-3; no definite D call. The germline V gene has CDR1 SQVTM and CDR2 ANQGSEA. The V and J ends lost 5 bases and 0 bases respectively, with 3 bases between them. This CDR3 contains 11 residues. The DNA of the CDR3 is TGCAGCGTTCGGAGCACAGATACGCAGTATTTT. Translation: CSVRSTDTQYF.

Comment on this clone: Within the sample, other DNA sequences also encode this same CDR3. The chain couples TRBV7-2 to TRBJ1-2; TRBD1 agrees at 9 bases. The CDR3 spans 14 residues. V gave up 4 bases and J gave up 4 bases; unmatched junction bases: 4. CDR1 SGHTA and CDR2 FQGNSA come from the germline V gene. The CDR3 sequence: CASSSQGQGYGYTF. CDR3 in DNA: TGTGCCAGCAGCTCTCAGGGACAGGGCTATGGCTACACCTTC.

This clone turned up a few times. Other DNA sequences within the sample encode an identical CDR3. CDR3 nucleotides: TGTGCCAGCAGCTTCAGAGGGGGCACTGAAGCTTTCTTT. The encoded protein is CASSFRGGTEAFF. This chain links TRBV7-2 with TRBJ1-1, with D perhaps matching TRBD1 (6 bases). CDR1 is SGHTA, CDR2 FQGNSA, per germline. The CDR3 is 13 residues long. Trimming removed 3 bases at V and 4 bases at J, with 9 bases between.

This clone was observed a handful of times. This chain uses TRBV28 with TRBJ1-4, with D possibly matching TRBD1 (6 bases). Deletions cut 2 bases from V and 8 bases from J, with 15 bases between. Germline V CDR1 and CDR2: MDHEN, SYDVKM. The CDR3 spans 15 residues. Here the CDR3 DNA reads TGTGCCAGCAGTTTACCGAGCAGGGGCAGGGAAAAACTGTTTTTT. The encoded protein is CASSLPSRGREKLFF.

The chain joins TRBV5-4 to TRBJ2-2; unclear D gene. Germline V lookup: CDR1 SGHNT, CDR2 YYREEE (reference sequence). With 7 bases removed from V and 1 base from J, the gap between germline ends came to 8 bases. The CDR3 length is 13 residues. The CDR3 bases are TGTGCCAGCTCCGGCGGGAACACCGGGGAGCTGTTTTTT. Its translation is CASSGGNTGELFF.

This rearrangement joins TRBV4-3 to TRBJ1-2; TRBD1 is a possible D gene (6 bases). Trimming removed 0 bases at V and 3 bases at J, with 11 bases between. This CDR3 has 15 residues. Germline-derived CDR1 and CDR2 are LGHNA and YSLEER. In DNA, the CDR3 is TGCGCCAGCAGCCAAGATCTTGAGGGGGACTATGGCTACACCTTC. Protein: CASSQDLEGDYGYTF.

The chain employs TRBV10-3 and TRBJ2-7; D remains ambiguous. The germline CDR1 and CDR2 sequences are ENHRY and SYGVKD. Trimming cost V 3 bases and J 2 bases, with 17 bases left between them. The CDR3 contains 16 residues. DNA for the CDR3: TGTGCCATCAGTGATCCACTCCGGAGCCAAACCTACGAGCAGTACTTC. This sequence encodes CAISDPLRSQTYEQYF.

This clone was counted only a few times. The V and J genes are TRBV6-1 and TRBJ2-1; D gene uncertain. This CDR3 contains 12 residues. Looked up from germline, CDR1 is MNHNS and CDR2 is SASEGT. V shed 4 bases and J shed 5 bases, with 6 bases lying between them. CDR3 loop: CASSVANNEQFF. DNA of the CDR3: TGTGCCAGCAGTGTAGCTAACAATGAGCAGTTCTTC.

This clone was seen a few times. The chain uses TRBV5-6 and TRBJ2-1; TRBD2 aligns across 10 bases. Losses at the gene ends were 2 bases for V and 6 bases for J; bases not matched to a gene: 8. CDR3 length equals 16 residues. From germline, CDR1 is SGHDT and CDR2 YYEEEE. CDR3 nucleotide sequence: TGTGCCAGCAGCTTTTTTAGCGGGAGGAGGGGCAATGAGCAGTTCTTC. Its protein product is CASSFFSGRRGNEQFF.

J is TRBJ2-3 and V is TRBV6-1; TRBD1 is a possible D gene (5 bases). Germline CDR1 is MNHNS and CDR2 is SASEGT. V dropped 2 bases and J dropped 6 bases, with 12 bases sitting between them. The CDR3 runs to 14 residues. CDR3 loop: CASSEMLGVDTQYF. The CDR3 DNA follows: TGTGCCAGCAGTGAAATGCTAGGGGTTGATACGCAGTATTTT.